The clone carrying this T cell receptor (beta chain) was counted a few times. The TCR beta library used iRepertoire HTBI primers with Arm-PCR amplification of CDR3. TCRdb reprocessed the multiplex PCR reads with MiXCR, giving one entry per CDR3 protein. The sample has under 350,000 distinct CDR3 sequences; under 25% are singletons. The data derive from a study of regulatory T cells in long-lasting Graves disease. The V gene's germline CDR1 is LNHDA and CDR2 SQIVND (reference sequence). J was trimmed by 0 bases and V by 9 bases; bases with no gene match: 11. CDR3 length equals 16 residues. Time point here: persistent/refractory GD, antithyroid drugs over 5 years with positive TRAb. RNA extracted from PBMCs served as the sequencing template.

The sequence was collected from a female donor with Graves disease. The specimen comprised peripheral blood mononuclear cells (PBMCs), sampled when the disease was refractory, from a patient treated with antithyroid drugs. The chain links TRBV19 to TRBJ1-3; 7 bases fit TRBD1. The CDR3 loop reads CASASPRDSSGNTIYF. CDR3 nucleotide sequence: TGTGCCAGCGCTTCACCTCGGGACAGCTCTGGAAACACCATATATTTT.